This passage covers 24 T cell receptor beta chains from one sample sequenced in a study of technical replicates of blood from four donors. This table comes from immunoSEQ multiplex PCR, and its TCRdb copy is limited to in-frame clones, with some not included. There are 84,000 or so clones in the sample; just under 95% occur only once, and 0.25% to 0.3% lies in the top ten. The sample was T cells isolated from PBMCs. These receptor sequences come from a human donor in good health.

This sequence joins TRBV6-1 and TRBJ2-7, with TRBD1 identical over 9 bases. Germline trimming cut 3 bases from V and 6 bases from J; bases unmatched to any gene: 9. The CDR3 has 15 amino acids. CDR1 and CDR2 (germline): MNHNS, SASEGT. This chain's CDR3 is CASSDIGTGIREQYF. As DNA, the CDR3 is TGTGCCAGCAGTGATATTGGGACAGGGATCCGCGAGCAGTACTTC.

The chain is built from TRBV6-5 and TRBJ2-3; 7 nucleotides agree with TRBD2. The ends lost 2 bases at V and 0 bases at J; junction bases unmatched: 2. Germline CDR1 reads MNHEY; CDR2 reads SVGAGI. The CDR3 is made up of 15 amino acids. The chain's CDR3 is CASSYSGTSTDTQYF. The DNA for the CDR3 is TGTGCCAGCAGTTACAGCGGGACTAGCACAGATACGCAGTATTTT.

The rearrangement uses TRBV6-6 and TRBJ1-2; D perhaps matches TRBD1 (5 bases). Germline lookup yields CDR1 MNHNY and CDR2 SVGAGI (reference sequence). Trimming stripped 3 bases from V and 6 bases from J, with 11 bases between. The CDR3 spans 13 residues. The CDR3 sequence: CASSYDRYHGYTF. Here the CDR3 DNA reads TGTGCCAGCAGTTATGACAGATATCATGGCTACACCTTC.

The rearrangement links TRBV5-1 to TRBJ2-2; a possible D gene is TRBD2 (5 bases). CDR1 and CDR2 (germline): SGHRS, YFSETQ. The V end lost 0 bases, the J end lost 4 bases, and 16 bases lay between the germline ends. This CDR3 is built from 17 residues. CDR3 sequence reads: CASSLARTAGITGELFF. CDR3 bases: TGCGCCAGCAGCTTGGCCCGGACCGCGGGCATCACCGGGGAGCTGTTTTTT.

V usage is TRBV9 and J usage is TRBJ1-1, with TRBD1 as a possible D gene (5 bases). The CDR3 extends over 13 amino acids. Trimming pared 4 bases from V and 8 bases from J, leaving 15 bases between. Germline V gene lookup returns CDR1 SGDLS and CDR2 YYNGEE. The DNA for the CDR3 is TGTGCCAGCAGCCTCGGCGGGGCTACCGAAGCTTTCTTT. Its protein product is CASSLGGATEAFF.

The CDR3 coding sequence is TGTGCCAGCTCACCAGAACAGGCAAAAGCTTGGGGGGCCAACGTCCTGACTTTC. This encodes CASSPEQAKAWGANVLTF. This chain links TRBV18 with TRBJ2-6; D is possibly TRBD1 (5 bases). The germline V gene has CDR1 KGHSH and CDR2 LQKENI. V lost 2 bases to trimming and J lost 4 bases, with 18 bases between them. This CDR3 spans 18 amino acids. Complete variable domain (other parts from reference TRBV18 and TRBJ2-6): NAGVMQNPRHLVRRRGQEARLRCSPMKGHSHVYWYRQLPEEGLKFMVYLQKENIIDESGMPKERFSAEFPKEGPSILRIQQVVRGDSAAYFCASSPEQAKAWGANVLTFGAGSRLTVL.

The gene calls are TRBV18 and TRBJ1-1; possible D gene TRBD1, 6 bases. Trimming took 3 bases from V and 8 from J, leaving 13 bases between them. Germline values: CDR1 KGHSH, CDR2 LQKENI. This CDR3 is 13 amino acids long. CDR3 loop: CASSPDSLLEAFF. The CDR3, as DNA: TGTGCCAGCTCACCGGACAGCCTCCTAGAAGCTTTCTTT.

As to this clone: Mismatch with germline at one junction end may stem from a read error. The V call is TRBV18, the J call TRBJ2-1; possible D gene TRBD2, 5 bases. The V gene's germline CDR1 is KGHSH and CDR2 LQKENI. This CDR3 spans 15 amino acids. The CDR3 spells CASSTPGEKGNEQFF. CDR3 DNA sequence: TGTGCCAGCTCAACACCCGGGGAGAAAGGCAATGAGCAGTTCTTC. Filled out from reference TRBV18 and TRBJ2-1, the complete variable domain reads NAGVMQNPRHLVRRRGQEARLRCSPMKGHSHVYWYRQLPEEGLKFMVYLQKENIIDESGMPKERFSAEFPKEGPSILRIQQVVRGDSAAYFCASSTPGEKGNEQFFGPGTRLTVL.

V is TRBV7-6 and J is TRBJ2-7, with 8 bases fitting TRBD1. Germline loops: CDR1 SGHVS, CDR2 FNYEAQ. The CDR3 spans 18 residues. Trimming at V came to 5 bases and at J to 4 bases, leaving 19 bases not matched to a gene. CDR3 sequence reads: CASSELVPTGGAIYEQYF. DNA for the CDR3: TGTGCCAGCAGCGAGCTAGTCCCCACAGGGGGTGCTATTTACGAGCAGTACTTC.

V gene TRBV5-1 combines with J gene TRBJ1-3; D perhaps matches TRBD1 (6 bases). This CDR3 has 15 residues. Trimming took 0 bases from V and 2 from J, leaving 9 bases between them. CDR1 is SGHRS, CDR2 YFSETQ, per germline. CDR3 nucleotides: TGCGCCAGCAGCTTGGGACAGGTTACTGGAAACACCATATATTTT. Its protein product is CASSLGQVTGNTIYF.

The rearrangement joins TRBV4-1 to TRBJ1-5, with D uncertain. The CDR3 is 13 amino acids. V lost 4 bases to trimming and J lost 9 bases, with 13 bases between them. CDR1 and CDR2 (germline): MGHRA, YSYEKL. The CDR3, as DNA: TGCGCCAGCAGCCCGTCCAGGACTTGGCCCCAGCATTTT. This codes for CASSPSRTWPQHF.

The chain is built from TRBV4-1 and TRBJ2-7, with 7 bases lining up with TRBD1. Germline-derived CDR1 and CDR2 are MGHRA and YSYEKL. J was trimmed by 2 bases and V by 1 base; bases with no gene match: 5. This CDR3 is built from 15 residues. The CDR3 spells CASSQVATGAYEQYF. The CDR3 DNA sequence: TGCGCCAGCAGCCAAGTAGCAACAGGGGCCTACGAGCAGTACTTC.

V is TRBV12-5 and J is TRBJ2-5; 9 bases map to TRBD2. Unmatched junction bases numbered 13, after V lost 0 bases and J lost 2 bases. Germline assignment: CDR1 LGHNT and CDR2 FRNRAP. This CDR3 is 19 amino acids long. CDR3: CASGLVRGSGGPWQETQYF. CDR3 bases: TGTGCTAGTGGTTTGGTACGGGGTAGCGGGGGACCGTGGCAAGAGACCCAGTACTTC.

The chain recombines TRBV15 with TRBJ1-4; 7 bases are a match to TRBD1. The CDR3 runs 15 residues. CDR1 and CDR2 from the germline V gene are LNHNV and YYDKDF (reference sequence). V trimming: 5 bases; J trimming: 2 bases; junction bases outside the gene matches: 5. CDR3 amino acids: CATSLQQGTNEKLFF. CDR3 coding DNA: TGTGCCACCAGCCTACAACAGGGGACTAATGAAAAACTGTTTTTT.

V is TRBV18 and J is TRBJ1-2; 7 bases are shared with TRBD1. The V and J ends lost 0 bases and 8 bases, in that order; junction bases with no gene match: 9. This CDR3 has 15 residues. Germline CDR1 is KGHSH and CDR2 is LQKENI. The CDR3 nucleotides are TGTGCCAGCTCACCACCGGGCCAGGGGGACCGAGGCTACACCTTC. Protein: CASSPPGQGDRGYTF.

This chain connects TRBV6-1 to TRBJ1-4; no firm D call. CDR3 length: 14 residues. V was clipped by 7 bases and J by 7 bases, with 16 bases between them. Looked up from germline, CDR1 is MNHNS and CDR2 is SASEGT. The CDR3 nucleotides read TGTGCCAGCAAGAGCGGGGAAAGCGGTGAAAAACTGTTTTTT. This gives the protein CASKSGESGEKLFF.

There are a few counts of this clone. V is TRBV2 and J is TRBJ1-2, with D maybe TRBD1 (6 bases). This CDR3 has 14 residues. Per germline, CDR1 SNHLY and CDR2 FYNNEI. The V end was cut by 4 bases, the J end by 6 bases, with 15 bases between. DNA for the CDR3: TGTGCCAGCAGTGCTCAGGGGAGGGTGAATGGCTACACCTTC. It encodes CASSAQGRVNGYTF.

The genes are TRBV7-9 and TRBJ2-7; 7 bases line up with TRBD1. J lost 3 bases, V lost 6 bases, and 5 bases had no gene match. The CDR3 is 13 residues long. CDR1 SEHNR and CDR2 FQNEAQ come from the germline V gene (reference sequence). This chain's CDR3 is CASSRDSHYEQYF. The CDR3 DNA is TGTGCCAGCAGTAGGGACAGCCACTACGAGCAGTACTTC.

The V call is TRBV2, the J call TRBJ2-1, with TRBD2 matching over 9 bases. This CDR3 is built from 15 residues. V was clipped by 8 bases and J by 2 bases; unmatched bases: 7. In germline, CDR1 is SNHLY, CDR2 FYNNEI. The CDR3 reads CASWASGATYNEQFF. The CDR3 DNA reads TGTGCCAGCTGGGCTAGCGGGGCGACCTACAATGAGCAGTTCTTC.

V and J are TRBV19 and TRBJ2-7; no clear D. Germline V gene data show CDR1 as LNHDA and CDR2 as SQIVND (reference sequence). The ends were cut back, 8 bases at V and 2 bases at J, with 16 bases in the middle. The CDR3 consists of 14 residues. The CDR3 protein is CASSIGGSPYEQYF. Here the CDR3 DNA reads TGTGCCAGTTCCATCGGCGGTTCCCCCTACGAGCAGTACTTC.

The rearrangement uses TRBV6-1 and TRBJ1-5; no firm D call. V was pared by 0 bases and J by 6 bases, with 9 bases between. Germline values: CDR1 MNHNS, CDR2 SASEGT. The CDR3 has 14 residues. The CDR3 nucleotides are TGTGCCAGCAGTGAAGCGAGGGAATTTCAGCCCCAGCATTTT. Protein: CASSEAREFQPQHF.

The chain links TRBV14 to TRBJ2-7; 7 bases align to TRBD1. V was clipped by 0 bases and J by 4 bases; unmatched bases: 6. The CDR3 runs to 15 residues. CDR1 and CDR2 (germline): SGHDN, FVKESK. The CDR3 loop reads CASSQEPGQRYEQYF. Here the CDR3 DNA reads TGTGCCAGCAGCCAAGAACCGGGACAGCGTTACGAGCAGTACTTC.

The V and J genes are TRBV5-1 and TRBJ2-1; TRBD1 matches 8 bases. The CDR3 is 16 amino acids. Germline V gene data show CDR1 as SGHRS and CDR2 as YFSETQ. V lost 1 base, J lost 0 bases, and 3 bases stayed unmatched. The CDR3: CASSLQGASSYNEQFF. CDR3 bases: TGCGCCAGCAGCTTGCAGGGGGCTAGCTCCTACAATGAGCAGTTCTTC.

The rearrangement uses TRBV11-2 and TRBJ1-2; 10 bases are a match to TRBD1. Trimming took 2 bases from V and 5 from J; bases not matched to a gene: 2. This CDR3 contains 14 residues. Germline V CDR1 and CDR2: SGHAT, FQNNGV. CDR3 DNA sequence: TGTGCCAGCAGCTTACGACAGGGGGCTTATGGCTACACCTTC. Encoded protein: CASSLRQGAYGYTF. The complete variable domain, with remaining parts taken from reference TRBV11-2 and TRBJ1-2, reads EAGVAQSPRYKIIEKRQSVAFWCNPISGHATLYWYQQILGQGPKLLIQFQNNGVVDDSQLPKDRFSAERLKGVDSTLKIQPAKLEDSAVYLCASSLRQGAYGYTFGSGTRLTVV.